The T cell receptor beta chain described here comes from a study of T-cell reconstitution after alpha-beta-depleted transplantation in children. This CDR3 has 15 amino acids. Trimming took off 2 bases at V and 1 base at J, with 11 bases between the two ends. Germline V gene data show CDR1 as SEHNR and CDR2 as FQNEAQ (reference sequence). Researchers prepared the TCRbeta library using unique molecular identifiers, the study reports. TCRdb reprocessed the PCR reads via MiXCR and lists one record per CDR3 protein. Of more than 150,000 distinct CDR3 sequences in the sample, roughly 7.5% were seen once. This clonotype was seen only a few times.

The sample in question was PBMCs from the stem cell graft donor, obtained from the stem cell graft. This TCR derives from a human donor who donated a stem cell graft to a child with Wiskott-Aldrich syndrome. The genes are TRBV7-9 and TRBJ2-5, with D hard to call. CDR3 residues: CASSLTDRFQETQYF. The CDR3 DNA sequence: TGTGCCAGCAGCTTAACCGACCGCTTCCAAGAGACCCAGTACTTC.